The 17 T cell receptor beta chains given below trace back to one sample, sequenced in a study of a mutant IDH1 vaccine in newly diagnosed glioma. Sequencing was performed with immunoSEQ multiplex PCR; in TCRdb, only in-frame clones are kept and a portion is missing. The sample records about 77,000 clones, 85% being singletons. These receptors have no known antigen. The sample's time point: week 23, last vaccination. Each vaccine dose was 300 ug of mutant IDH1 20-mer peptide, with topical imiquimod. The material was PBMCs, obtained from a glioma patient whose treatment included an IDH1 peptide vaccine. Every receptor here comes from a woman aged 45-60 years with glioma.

CDR3 region: CASSPQGEGMNTEAFF. CDR3 nucleotides: TGCGCCAGCAGCCCGCAGGGGGAGGGTATGAACACTGAAGCTTTCTTT. The J gene is TRBJ1-1, the V gene TRBV5-1, with 7 bases aligning to TRBD1. This CDR3 contains 16 residues. The germline V gene encodes CDR1 SGHRS and CDR2 YFSETQ. V lost 4 bases and J lost 0; bases outside the gene matches: 9. The variable domain in full, completed from reference TRBV5-1 and TRBJ1-1, reads KAGVTQTPRYLIKTRGQQVTLSCSPISGHRSVSWYQQTPGQGLQFLFEYFSETQRNKGNFPGRFSGRQFSNSRSEMNVSTLELGDSALYLCASSPQGEGMNTEAFFGQGTRLTVV.

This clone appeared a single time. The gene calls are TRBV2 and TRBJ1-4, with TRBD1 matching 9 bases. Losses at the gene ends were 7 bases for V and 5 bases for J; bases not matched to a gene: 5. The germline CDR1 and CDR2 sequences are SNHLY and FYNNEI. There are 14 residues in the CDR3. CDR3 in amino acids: CASKRTGENEKLFF. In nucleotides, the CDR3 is TGTGCCAGCAAACGGACAGGGGAAAATGAAAAACTGTTTTTT.

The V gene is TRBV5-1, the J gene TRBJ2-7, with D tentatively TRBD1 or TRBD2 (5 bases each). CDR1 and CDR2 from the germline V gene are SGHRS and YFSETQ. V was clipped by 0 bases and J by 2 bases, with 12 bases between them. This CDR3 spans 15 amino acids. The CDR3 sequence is CASSLAGTGPYEQYF. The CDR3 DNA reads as TGCGCCAGCAGCTTGGCCGGGACCGGCCCCTACGAGCAGTACTTC.

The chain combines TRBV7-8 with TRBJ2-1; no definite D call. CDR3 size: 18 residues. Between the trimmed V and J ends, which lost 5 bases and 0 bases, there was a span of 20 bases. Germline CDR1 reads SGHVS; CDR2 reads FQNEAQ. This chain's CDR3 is CASSAMGRLGSSYNEQFF. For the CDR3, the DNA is TGTGCCAGCAGCGCGATGGGCCGACTGGGAAGCTCCTACAATGAGCAGTTCTTC.

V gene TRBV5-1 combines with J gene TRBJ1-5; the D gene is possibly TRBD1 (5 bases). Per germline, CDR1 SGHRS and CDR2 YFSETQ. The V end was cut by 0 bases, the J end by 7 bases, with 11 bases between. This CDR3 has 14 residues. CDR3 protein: CASSLESGRQPQHF. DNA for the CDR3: TGCGCCAGCAGCTTGGAGTCGGGGCGACAGCCCCAGCATTTT.

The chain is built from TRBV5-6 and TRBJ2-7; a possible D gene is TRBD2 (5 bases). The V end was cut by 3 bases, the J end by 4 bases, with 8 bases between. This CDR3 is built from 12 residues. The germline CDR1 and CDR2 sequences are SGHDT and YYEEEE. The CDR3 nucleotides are TGTGCCAGCAGCTCTGGACTGTACGAGCAGTACTTC. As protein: CASSSGLYEQYF. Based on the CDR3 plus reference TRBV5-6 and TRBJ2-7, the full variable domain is DAGVTQSPTHLIKTRGQQVTLRCSPKSGHDTVSWYQQALGQGPQFIFQYYEEEERQRGNFPDRFSGHQFPNYSSELNVNALLLGDSALYLCASSSGLYEQYFGPGTRLTVT.

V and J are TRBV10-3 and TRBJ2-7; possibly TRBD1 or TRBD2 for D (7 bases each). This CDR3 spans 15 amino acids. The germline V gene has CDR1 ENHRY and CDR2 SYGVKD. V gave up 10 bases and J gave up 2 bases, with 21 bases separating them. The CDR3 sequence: CATRGGLADTYEQYF. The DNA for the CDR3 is TGTGCCACCAGGGGGGGCCTAGCCGACACCTACGAGCAGTACTTC.

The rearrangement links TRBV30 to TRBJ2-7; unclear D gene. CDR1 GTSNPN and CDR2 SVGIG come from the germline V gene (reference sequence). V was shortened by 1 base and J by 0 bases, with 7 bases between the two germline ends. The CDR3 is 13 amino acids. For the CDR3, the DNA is TGTGCCTGGAGTGAGGGCAGCTCCTACGAGCAGTACTTC. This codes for CAWSEGSSYEQYF.

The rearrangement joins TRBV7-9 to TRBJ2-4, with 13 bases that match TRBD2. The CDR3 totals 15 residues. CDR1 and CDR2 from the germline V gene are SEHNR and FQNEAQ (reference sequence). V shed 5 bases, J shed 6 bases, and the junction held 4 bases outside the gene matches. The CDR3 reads CASSPTSGRGNIQYF. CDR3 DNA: TGTGCCAGCAGCCCAACTAGCGGGAGGGGAAACATTCAGTACTTC. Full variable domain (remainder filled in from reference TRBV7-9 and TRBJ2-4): DTGVSQNPRHKITKRGQNVTFRCDPISEHNRLYWYRQTLGQGPEFLTYFQNEAQLEKSRLLSDRFSAERPKGSFSTLEIQRTEQGDSAMYLCASSPTSGRGNIQYFGAGTRLSVL.

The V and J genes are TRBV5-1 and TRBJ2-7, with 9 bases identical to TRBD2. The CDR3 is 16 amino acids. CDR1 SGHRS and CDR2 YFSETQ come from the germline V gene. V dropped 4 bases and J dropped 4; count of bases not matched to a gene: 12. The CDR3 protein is CASSPREREDLYEQYF. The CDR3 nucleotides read TGCGCCAGCAGCCCCCGGGAGCGGGAGGATTTATACGAGCAGTACTTC.

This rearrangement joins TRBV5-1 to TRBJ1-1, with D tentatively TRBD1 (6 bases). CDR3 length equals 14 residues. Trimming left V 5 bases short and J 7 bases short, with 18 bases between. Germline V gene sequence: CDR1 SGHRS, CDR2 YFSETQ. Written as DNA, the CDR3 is TGCGCCAGCAGTCGGACAGATGGGACACTTGAAGCTTTCTTT. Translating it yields CASSRTDGTLEAFF.

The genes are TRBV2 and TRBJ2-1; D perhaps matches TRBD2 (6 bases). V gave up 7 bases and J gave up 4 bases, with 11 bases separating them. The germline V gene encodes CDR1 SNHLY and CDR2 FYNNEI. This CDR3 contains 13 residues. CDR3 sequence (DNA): TGTGCCAGCACCCCGACTAGATACAATGAGCAGTTCTTC. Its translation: CASTPTRYNEQFF.

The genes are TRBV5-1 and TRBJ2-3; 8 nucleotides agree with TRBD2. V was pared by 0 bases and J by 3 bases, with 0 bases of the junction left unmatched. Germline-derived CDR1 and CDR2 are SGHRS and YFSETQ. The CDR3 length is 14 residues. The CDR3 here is CASSLASGTDTQYF. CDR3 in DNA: TGCGCCAGCAGCTTGGCTAGCGGGACAGATACGCAGTATTTT. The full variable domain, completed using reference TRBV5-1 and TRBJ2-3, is KAGVTQTPRYLIKTRGQQVTLSCSPISGHRSVSWYQQTPGQGLQFLFEYFSETQRNKGNFPGRFSGRQFSNSRSEMNVSTLELGDSALYLCASSLASGTDTQYFGPGTRLTVL.

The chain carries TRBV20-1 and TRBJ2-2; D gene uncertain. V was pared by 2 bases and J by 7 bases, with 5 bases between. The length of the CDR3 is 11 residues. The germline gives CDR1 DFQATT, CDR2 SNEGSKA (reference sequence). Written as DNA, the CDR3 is TGCAGTGCTAGATTCCTCGGGGAGCTGTTTTTT. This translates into CSARFLGELFF.

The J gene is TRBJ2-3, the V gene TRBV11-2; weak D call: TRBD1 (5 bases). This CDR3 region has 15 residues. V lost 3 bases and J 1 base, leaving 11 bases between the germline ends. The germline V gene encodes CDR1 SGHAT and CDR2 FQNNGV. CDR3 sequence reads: CASSFKVTGTDTQYF. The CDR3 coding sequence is TGTGCCAGCAGCTTCAAGGTGACAGGCACAGATACGCAGTATTTT.

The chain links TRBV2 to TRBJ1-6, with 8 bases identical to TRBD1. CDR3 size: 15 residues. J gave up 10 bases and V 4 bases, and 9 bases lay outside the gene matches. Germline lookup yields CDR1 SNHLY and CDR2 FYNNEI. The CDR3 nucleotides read TGTGCCAGCAGTGTGAGGTCAGGGGGCATGTCACCCCTCCACTTT. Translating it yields CASSVRSGGMSPLHF.

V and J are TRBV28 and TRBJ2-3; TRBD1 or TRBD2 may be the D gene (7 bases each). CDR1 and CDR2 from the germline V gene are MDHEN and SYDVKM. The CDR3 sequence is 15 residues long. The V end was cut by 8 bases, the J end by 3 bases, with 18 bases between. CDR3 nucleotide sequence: TGTGCCAGCTTAGGGGGCGGGAGCGGTACAGATACGCAGTATTTT. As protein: CASLGGGSGTDTQYF.